This section outlines one TCR beta chain sequence together with its context. Its antigen is still unknown. The data stem from a study of siplizumab effects on memory and regulatory T cells. Findings and caveats of the study: Siplizumab significantly decreased alloreactive sequences from unstimulated CD4+ memory cells. Tracing alloreactive clones into unstimulated subsets worked for only a minor fraction of them. The authors could not assign a naive or memory phenotype to roughly 75-97% of proliferating CD4+ or CD8+ clones.

The germline CDR1 and CDR2 sequences are SGHTA and FQGTGA. The V gene lost 2 bases and the J gene lost 0 bases, with 1 base spanning the gap. The length of the CDR3 is 13 residues. Assays covered 85,000 to 100,000 TCR templates per sample. TCRdb's table, derived via immunoSEQ multiplex PCR, lists solely in-frame clones and lacks some. The sample consists of roughly 120,000 clones, roughly 94% of them appearing once. The chain uses TRBV7-3 and TRBJ2-2; D gene ambiguous. This clonotype originated in a human donor in good health. What was sequenced was non-Treg CD4+ T cells sorted from blood. In DNA form, the CDR3 reads TGTGCCAGCAGCTTACCGAACACCGGGGAGCTGTTTTTT. The encoded protein is CASSLPNTGELFF.